These 9 T cell receptor beta chains came from one sample sequenced in a study of tumor-infiltrating lymphocytes in primary liver carcinoma. For blood RNA, unsorted whole blood served as the source, and germline DNA was extracted too. A constant-region primer primed TCR beta cDNA synthesis from 450 to 550 ng of total RNA. ARM-PCR was slightly modified, and three nested multiplex PCR rounds with it gave rise to the TCR beta libraries. For approximately 9 cycles apiece, the opening two PCR rounds ran with TRBV1-TRBV30 forward primers and a C-beta reverse primer. MiXCR, applied by TCRdb to the multiplex PCR reads, yields one record per CDR3 protein. The sample holds 250,000 to 400,000 distinct CDR3 sequences, less than 75% seen once. Sequenced input: peripheral blood. Receptors were obtained from a middle-aged man with primary liver carcinoma and hepatitis B virus infection.

Remarks on this clonotype: An end of the junction does not agree with germline; a read error may underlie this. The rearrangement uses TRBV19 and TRBJ2-1; 7 positions match TRBD1. This CDR3 spans 17 amino acids. CDR1 is LNHDA and CDR2 is SQIVND in the germline V gene (reference sequence). Written as DNA, the CDR3 is TGTGCCAGTAGCATAGGGGGCTCGAGGAGCTCCTACAATGAGCAGTTCTTC. Translated, it gives CASSIGGSRSSYNEQFF.

This clonotype was observed a handful of times. The rearrangement links TRBV6-5 to TRBJ2-5; 9 bases are shared with TRBD1. CDR1 is MNHEY and CDR2 is SVGAGI in the germline V gene. This CDR3 has 15 amino acids. With V trimmed by 0 bases and J by 7 bases, 6 bases remained unmatched. CDR3 nucleotide sequence: TGTGCCAGCAGTTACTCGGGGACAGGGTTTGGGACCCAGTACTTC. It specifies CASSYSGTGFGTQYF.

V usage is TRBV5-1 and J usage is TRBJ2-1, with 11 bases fitting TRBD2. V lost 3 bases, J lost 3 bases, and 5 bases stayed unmatched. Germline-derived CDR1 and CDR2 are SGHRS and YFSETQ. The CDR3 has 16 amino acids. The CDR3 DNA reads TGCGCCAGCAGCTACCTAGCGGGAGGCTTCTACAATGAGCAGTTCTTC. Residues: CASSYLAGGFYNEQFF.

To note about this clonotype: A junction boundary mismatches the germline segment, possibly from a read error. The CDR3 DNA follows: TGTACCAGCAGCTTAGAATACGAGCAGTACTTC. Translated: CTSSLEYEQYF. The chain joins TRBV7-8 to TRBJ2-7; D is uncertain. The germline V gene has CDR1 SGHVS and CDR2 FQNEAQ. The CDR3 extends over 11 amino acids.

Concerning this clonotype: The junction shows a germline mismatch at one end, possibly a read error. The chain couples TRBV6-5 to TRBJ2-2, with 8 bases identical to TRBD1. The CDR3 loop spans 16 amino acids. Germline lookup yields CDR1 MNHEY and CDR2 SVGAGI. The CDR3 DNA follows: TGTGCCAGCAGTCAAGATCAGGGGGCAAGAGCCGGGGAGCTATTTTTT. Its translation is CASSQDQGARAGELFF.

On this clonotype itself: A clone one base away is much larger, so this may be a read error. The chain is built from TRBV4-2 and TRBJ2-3; 8 bases map to TRBD2. Germline V lookup: CDR1 LGHNA, CDR2 YNFKEQ. The CDR3 totals 16 residues. CDR3 nucleotide sequence: TGTGCCAGCAGACAAGTGAGAGCGGGAGTGACAGATACGCAGTATTTT. It is translated as CASRQVRAGVTDTQYF.

This chain joins TRBV11-2 and TRBJ2-3; the D is unclear. This CDR3 comprises 13 residues. Germline V gene sequence: CDR1 SGHAT, CDR2 FQNNGV. V was cut by 2 bases and J by 6 bases, with 9 bases left in between. CDR3 coding DNA: TGTGCCAGCAGCTTATATCGGATGGATACGCAGTATTTT. This codes for CASSLYRMDTQYF.

The chain has TRBV7-9 and TRBJ1-2; perhaps TRBD1 as D (5 bases). In germline, CDR1 is SEHNR, CDR2 FQNEAQ (reference sequence). The CDR3 is 16 amino acids. The ends were cut back, 0 bases at V and 6 bases at J, with 17 bases in the middle. CDR3 in amino acids: CASSLARGGYAHGYTF. The CDR3 DNA is TGTGCCAGCAGCTTAGCGAGGGGAGGGTACGCCCATGGCTACACCTTC. Full variable domain (missing parts from reference TRBV7-9 and TRBJ1-2): DTGVSQNPRHKITKRGQNVTFRCDPISEHNRLYWYRQTLGQGPEFLTYFQNEAQLEKSRLLSDRFSAERPKGSFSTLEIQRTEQGDSAMYLCASSLARGGYAHGYTFGSGTRLTVV.

The chain is built from TRBV6-1 and TRBJ1-5; a weak D match, TRBD1 (5 bases). The CDR3 totals 14 residues. Germline loops: CDR1 MNHNS, CDR2 SASEGT. V was clipped by 2 bases and J by 7 bases, with 12 bases between them. The CDR3 is CASSERGFKQPQHF. The CDR3 region has the DNA TGTGCCAGCAGTGAAAGGGGCTTCAAACAGCCCCAGCATTTT.